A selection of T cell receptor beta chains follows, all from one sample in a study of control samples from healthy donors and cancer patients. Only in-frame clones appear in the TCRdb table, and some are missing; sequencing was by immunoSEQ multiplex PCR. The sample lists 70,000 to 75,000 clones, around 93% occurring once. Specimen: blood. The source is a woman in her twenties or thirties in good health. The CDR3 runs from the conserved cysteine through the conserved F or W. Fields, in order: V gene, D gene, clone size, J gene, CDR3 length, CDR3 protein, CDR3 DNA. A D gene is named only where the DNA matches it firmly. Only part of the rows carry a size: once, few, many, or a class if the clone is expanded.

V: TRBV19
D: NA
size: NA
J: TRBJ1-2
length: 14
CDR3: CASKQGGGNYGYTF
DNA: TGTGCCAGTAAACAGGGAGGAGGTAACTATGGCTACACCTTC

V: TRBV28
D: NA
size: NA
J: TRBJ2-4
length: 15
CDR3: CASSEANLAKNIQYF
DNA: TGTGCCAGCAGCGAGGCTAATCTAGCCAAAAACATTCAGTACTTC

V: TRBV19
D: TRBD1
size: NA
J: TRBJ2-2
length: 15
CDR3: CATGQGESNTGELFF
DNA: TGTGCCACGGGACAGGGGGAGTCGAACACCGGGGAGCTGTTTTTT

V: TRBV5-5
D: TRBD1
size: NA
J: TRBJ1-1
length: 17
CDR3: CASSLRDRVAMNTEAFF
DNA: TGTGCCAGCAGCCTACGGGACAGGGTCGCGATGAACACTGAAGCTTTCTTT

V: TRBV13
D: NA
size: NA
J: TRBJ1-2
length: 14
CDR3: CASSPETDNYGYTF
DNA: TGTGCCAGCAGCCCAGAGACAGATAACTATGGCTACACCTTC

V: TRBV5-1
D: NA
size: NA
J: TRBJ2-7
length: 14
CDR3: CASSLGDFPYEQYF
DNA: TGCGCCAGCAGCTTGGGTGATTTCCCCTACGAGCAGTACTTC

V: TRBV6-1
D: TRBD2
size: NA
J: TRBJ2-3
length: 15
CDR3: CASSETSGGADTQYF
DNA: TGTGCCAGCAGTGAAACTAGCGGGGGGGCAGATACGCAGTATTTT

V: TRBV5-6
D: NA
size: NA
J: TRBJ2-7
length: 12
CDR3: CASSLIQSEQYF
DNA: TGTGCCAGCAGCTTGATACAGAGCGAGCAGTACTTC

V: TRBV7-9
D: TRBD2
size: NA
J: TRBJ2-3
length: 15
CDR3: CASSLVIAGADTQYF
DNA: TGTGCCAGCAGCTTAGTGATAGCGGGGGCAGATACGCAGTATTTT

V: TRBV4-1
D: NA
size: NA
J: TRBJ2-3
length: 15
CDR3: CASRRNSGGTDTQYF
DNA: TGCGCCAGCAGACGAAATTCGGGGGGCACAGATACGCAGTATTTT

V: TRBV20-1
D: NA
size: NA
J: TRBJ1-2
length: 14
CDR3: CSASPRGRGYGYTF
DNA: TGCAGTGCTAGTCCTAGGGGGAGGGGCTATGGCTACACCTTC

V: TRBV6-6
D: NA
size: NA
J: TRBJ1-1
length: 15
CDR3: CASFTYPSRRNEAFF
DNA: TGTGCCAGCTTTACTTATCCCTCCCGCAGGAATGAAGCTTTCTTT

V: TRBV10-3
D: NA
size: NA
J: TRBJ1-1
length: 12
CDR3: CAISETGPEAFF
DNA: TGTGCCATCAGTGAAACAGGGCCTGAAGCTTTCTTT

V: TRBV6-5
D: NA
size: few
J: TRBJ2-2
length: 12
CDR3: CASGGFAGELFF
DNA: TGTGCCAGCGGCGGCTTCGCCGGGGAGCTGTTTTTT

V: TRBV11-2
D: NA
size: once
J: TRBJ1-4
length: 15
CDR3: CASSQHSGIKEKLFF
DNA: TGTGCCAGCAGCCAGCATTCGGGAATTAAGGAAAAACTGTTTTTT

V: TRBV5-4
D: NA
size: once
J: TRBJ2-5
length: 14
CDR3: CASSLPDGVETQYF
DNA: TGTGCCAGCAGCTTGCCCGACGGGGTGGAGACCCAGTACTTC

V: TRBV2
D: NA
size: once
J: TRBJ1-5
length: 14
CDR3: CASTRTNSNQPQHF
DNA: TGTGCCAGCACGAGGACGAATAGCAATCAGCCCCAGCATTTT

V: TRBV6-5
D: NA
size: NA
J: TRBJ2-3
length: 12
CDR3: CATRTSTDTQYF
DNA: TGTGCCACCCGAACTAGCACAGATACGCAGTATTTT

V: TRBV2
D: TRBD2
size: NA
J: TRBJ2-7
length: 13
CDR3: CASSGLAGAEQYF
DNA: TGTGCCAGCAGTGGACTAGCGGGGGCTGAGCAGTACTTC

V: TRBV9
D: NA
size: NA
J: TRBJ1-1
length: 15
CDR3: CASSREEGGYTEAFF
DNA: TGTGCCAGCAGTAGAGAAGAGGGGGGCTATACTGAAGCTTTCTTT

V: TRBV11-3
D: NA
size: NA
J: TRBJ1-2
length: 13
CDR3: CASSRQALDGYTF
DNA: TGTGCCAGCAGCCGACAGGCCCTTGACGGCTACACCTTC

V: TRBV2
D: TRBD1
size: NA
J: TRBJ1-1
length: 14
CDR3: CASSDRTGDTEAFF
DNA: TGTGCCAGCAGTGACCGGACAGGGGACACTGAAGCTTTCTTT

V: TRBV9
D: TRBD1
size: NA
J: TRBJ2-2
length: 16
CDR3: CASSGPQGIASGELFF
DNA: TGTGCCAGCAGCGGTCCACAGGGGATCGCCTCCGGGGAGCTGTTTTTT

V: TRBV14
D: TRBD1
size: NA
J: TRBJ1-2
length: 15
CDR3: CASSQLGQGYYGYTF
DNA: TGTGCCAGCAGCCAATTGGGACAGGGCTACTATGGCTACACCTTC

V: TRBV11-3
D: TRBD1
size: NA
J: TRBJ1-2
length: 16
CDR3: CASSLESTGQGGGYTF
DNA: TGTGCCAGCAGCTTAGAGAGTACCGGACAGGGAGGTGGCTACACCTTC

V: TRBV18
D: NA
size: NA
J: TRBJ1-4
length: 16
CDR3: CASSPFAGQSEGELFF
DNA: TGTGCCAGCTCACCGTTCGCGGGGCAGTCGGAAGGGGAACTGTTTTTT

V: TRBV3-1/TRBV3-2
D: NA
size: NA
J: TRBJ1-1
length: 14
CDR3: CASSHLDRNTEAFF
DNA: TGTGCCAGCAGCCACCTGGACAGGAACACTGAAGCTTTCTTT

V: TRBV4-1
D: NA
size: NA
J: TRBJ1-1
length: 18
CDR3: CASSQDATRRGENTEAFF
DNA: TGCGCCAGCAGCCAAGATGCCACCCGGCGAGGGGAGAACACTGAAGCTTTCTTT

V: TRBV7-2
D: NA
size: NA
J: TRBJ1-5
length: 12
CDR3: CASSQQGQPQHF
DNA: TGTGCCAGCAGCCAACAGGGCCAGCCCCAGCATTTT

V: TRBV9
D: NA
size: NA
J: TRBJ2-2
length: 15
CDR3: CASSAASTNTGELFF
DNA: TGTGCCAGCAGCGCGGCCAGTACGAACACCGGGGAGCTGTTTTTT

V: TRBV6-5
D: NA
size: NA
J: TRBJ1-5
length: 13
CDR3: CASSYSWYQPQHF
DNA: TGTGCCAGCAGTTACTCCTGGTATCAGCCCCAGCATTTT

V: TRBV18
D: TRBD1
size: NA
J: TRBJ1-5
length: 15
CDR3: CASSQETGGNQPQHF
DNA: TGTGCCAGCTCACAAGAGACAGGGGGCAATCAGCCCCAGCATTTT

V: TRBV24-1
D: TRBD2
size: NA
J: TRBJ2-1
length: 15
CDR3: CATSDLERDYNEQFF
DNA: TGTGCCACCAGTGATTTAGAGCGGGACTACAATGAGCAGTTCTTC

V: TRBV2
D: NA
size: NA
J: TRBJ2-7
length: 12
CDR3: CASISVTYEQYF
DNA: TGTGCCAGCATTTCCGTTACCTACGAGCAGTACTTC

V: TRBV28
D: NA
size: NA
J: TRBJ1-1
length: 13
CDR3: CASTGYVNTEAFF
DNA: TGTGCCAGCACGGGTTACGTGAACACTGAAGCTTTCTTT

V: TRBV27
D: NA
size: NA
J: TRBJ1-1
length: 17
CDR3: CASSLWGRNAPNTEAFF
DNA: TGTGCCAGCAGTTTATGGGGACGGAACGCTCCGAACACTGAAGCTTTCTTT

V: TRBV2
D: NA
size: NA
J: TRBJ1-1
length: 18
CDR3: CASSASDRTDLFKAEAFF
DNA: TGTGCCAGCAGTGCCAGCGATAGGACAGACCTGTTTAAGGCTGAAGCTTTCTTT

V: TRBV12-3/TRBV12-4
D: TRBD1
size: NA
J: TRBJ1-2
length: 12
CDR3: CASSINRGGYTF
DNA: TGTGCCAGCAGTATTAACAGGGGCGGCTACACCTTC

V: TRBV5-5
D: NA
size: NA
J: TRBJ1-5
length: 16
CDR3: CASSFETSYSNQPQHF
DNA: TGTGCCAGCAGCTTCGAAACCTCCTATAGCAATCAGCCCCAGCATTTT

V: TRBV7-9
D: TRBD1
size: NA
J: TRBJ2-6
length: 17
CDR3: CASSLRGQGPGANVLTF
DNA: TGTGCCAGCAGCTTAAGGGGACAGGGACCTGGGGCCAACGTCCTGACTTTC

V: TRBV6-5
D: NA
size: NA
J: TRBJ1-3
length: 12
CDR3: CASCHPGNTIYF
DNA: TGTGCCAGCTGCCACCCTGGAAACACCATATATTTT

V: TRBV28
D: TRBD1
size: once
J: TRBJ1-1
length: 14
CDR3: CASTLLQGVTEAFF
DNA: TGTGCCAGCACCTTACTCCAGGGGGTCACTGAAGCTTTCTTT

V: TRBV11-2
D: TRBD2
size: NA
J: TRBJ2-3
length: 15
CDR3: CASSSVGGSTDTQYF
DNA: TGTGCCAGCAGCTCGGTGGGGGGGAGCACAGATACGCAGTATTTT

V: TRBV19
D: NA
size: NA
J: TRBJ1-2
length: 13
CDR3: CASTLGGVNDYTF
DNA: TGTGCCAGTACCCTTGGAGGGGTCAATGACTACACCTTC

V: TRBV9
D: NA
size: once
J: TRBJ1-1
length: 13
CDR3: CASSALTGRVAFF
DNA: TGTGCCAGCAGCGCCTTGACGGGGAGGGTAGCTTTCTTT

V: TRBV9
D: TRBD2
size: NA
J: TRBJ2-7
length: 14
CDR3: CASSGTSGTYEQYF
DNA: TGTGCCAGCAGCGGGACTAGCGGAACCTACGAGCAGTACTTC

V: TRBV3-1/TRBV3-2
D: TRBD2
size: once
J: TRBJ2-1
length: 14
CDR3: CASSLTSGPNEQFF
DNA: TGTGCCAGCAGCCTGACTAGCGGCCCGAATGAGCAGTTCTTC

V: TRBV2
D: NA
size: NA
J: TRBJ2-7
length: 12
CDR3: CASSGGRALQDF
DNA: TGTGCCAGCAGTGGGGGCAGGGCCCTTCAAGACTTC

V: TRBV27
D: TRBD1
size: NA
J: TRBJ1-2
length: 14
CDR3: CASSLSGQNYGYTF
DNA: TGTGCCAGCAGTTTATCGGGACAGAACTATGGCTACACCTTC

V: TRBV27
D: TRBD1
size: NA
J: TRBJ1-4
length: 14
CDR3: CASRATGGYEKLFF
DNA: TGTGCCAGCAGGGCGACAGGGGGCTACGAAAAACTGTTTTTT

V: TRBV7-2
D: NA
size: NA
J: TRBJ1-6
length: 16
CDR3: CASSPTSGLRDSPLHF
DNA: TGTGCCAGCAGCCCAACCTCGGGGCTTCGGGATTCACCCCTCCACTTT

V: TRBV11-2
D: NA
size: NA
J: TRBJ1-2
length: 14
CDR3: CASTFQKGGVGYTF
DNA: TGTGCCAGCACCTTCCAAAAGGGGGGGGTCGGCTACACCTTC

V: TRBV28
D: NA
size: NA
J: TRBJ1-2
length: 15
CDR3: CASNSHRAPKSGYTF
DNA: TGTGCCAGCAACTCCCACAGGGCCCCAAAATCTGGCTACACCTTC

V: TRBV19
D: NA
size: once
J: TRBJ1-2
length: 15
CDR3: CASSIRAGEDYGYTF
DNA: TGTGCCAGTAGTATTAGGGCAGGGGAGGACTATGGCTACACCTTC